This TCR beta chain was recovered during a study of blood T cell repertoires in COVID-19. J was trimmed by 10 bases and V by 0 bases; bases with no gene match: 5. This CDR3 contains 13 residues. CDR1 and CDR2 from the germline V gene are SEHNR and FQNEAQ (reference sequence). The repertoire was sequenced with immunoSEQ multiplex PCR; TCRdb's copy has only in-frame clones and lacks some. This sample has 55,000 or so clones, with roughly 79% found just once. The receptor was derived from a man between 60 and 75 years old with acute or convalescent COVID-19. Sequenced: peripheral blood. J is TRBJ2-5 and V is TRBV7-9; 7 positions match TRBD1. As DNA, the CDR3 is TGTGCCAGCAGCTTAGCCGGGACAGACTACCAGTACTTC. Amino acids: CASSLAGTDYQYF.